Here is one T cell receptor (beta chain) with its context. These data belong to a study of cytomegalovirus exposure and HLA in healthy donors. Germline assignment: CDR1 MNHEY and CDR2 SVGAGI. The CDR3 extends over 14 amino acids. Trimming pared 6 bases from V and 2 bases from J, leaving 8 bases between. PCR was performed using 60 Vbeta and 13 Jbeta primers. Sequencing used immunoSEQ multiplex PCR; TCRdb keeps in-frame clones, though not all of them. The data show 200,000 to 250,000 clones, around 85% seen once. The sequencing sample was made of PBMCs. V gene TRBV6-5 combines with J gene TRBJ2-6; D ambiguous. This TCR came from a human donor in good health. For the CDR3, the DNA is TGTGCCAGCAGGCCACAGCCTGGGGCCAACGTCCTGACTTTC. It encodes CASRPQPGANVLTF.